The text below deals with one T cell receptor beta chain. The CDR3 loop spans 13 amino acids. The germline V gene encodes CDR1 SGDLS and CDR2 YYNGEE. The V gene lost 4 bases and the J gene lost 3 bases, with 11 bases spanning the gap. The data belong to a study of OX40 agonist ivuxolimab in advanced cancers. On the study more broadly: People who had prior anti-PD-1, anti-PD-L1 or anti-CTLA-4 therapy could take part, and approximately 44% had some.

Assay used: immunoSEQ multiplex PCR; TCRdb lists only in-frame clones, some missing. Of about 26,000 clones detected, around 85% appear once; the ten largest clones hold approximately 35%. This sequence was found in an adult with an advanced solid tumor such as melanoma, head and neck, liver or kidney cancer. Sequences were derived from CD4+ or CD8+ T cells sorted from blood, sampled in a trial of the OX40 agonist ivuxolimab. The chain uses TRBV9 and TRBJ2-7; D tentatively fits TRBD1 or TRBD2 (5 bases each). This CDR3 is CASSPRDGYEQYF. The CDR3 region has the DNA TGTGCCAGCAGCCCACGGGACGGCTACGAGCAGTACTTC. Combining the CDR3 with reference TRBV9 and TRBJ2-7 gives the whole variable domain DSGVTQTPKHLITATGQRVTLRCSPRSGDLSVYWYQQSLDQGLQFLIQYYNGEERAKGNILERFSAQQFPDLHSELNLSSLELGDSALYFCASSPRDGYEQYFGPGTRLTVT.